This T cell receptor beta chain was obtained from a study of OX40 agonist ivuxolimab in advanced cancers. Study information: Eligibility rules accepted prior anti-PD-1, anti-PD-L1 or anti-CTLA-4 therapy, and 35% to 40% had some. Two cutaneous melanoma patients and one hepatocellular carcinoma patient, three in all, had partial responses.

A word on this clone: Its antigen is unknown.

Findings and caveats of the study: With doses of 0.1-3.0 mg/kg, partial responders showed among the lowest clonal expansion.

Germline assignment: CDR1 SGHNT and CDR2 YYREEE (reference sequence). V was trimmed by 1 base and J by 4 bases, leaving 14 bases between them. The CDR3 extends over 15 amino acids. TCRdb keeps only in-frame clones here, not all; method: immunoSEQ multiplex PCR. The data contain tens of thousands of clones, about 94% of them singletons. This chain connects TRBV5-4 to TRBJ1-1; no reliable D call. The sequence was collected from an adult with an advanced solid tumor such as melanoma, head and neck, liver or kidney cancer. This material consisted of CD4+ or CD8+ T cells sorted from blood, taken in a trial of the OX40 agonist ivuxolimab. CDR3 nucleotide sequence: TGTGCCAGCAGCTTGAGCGCCAGTTTTGCCACTGAAGCTTTCTTT. Its translation: CASSLSASFATEAFF.